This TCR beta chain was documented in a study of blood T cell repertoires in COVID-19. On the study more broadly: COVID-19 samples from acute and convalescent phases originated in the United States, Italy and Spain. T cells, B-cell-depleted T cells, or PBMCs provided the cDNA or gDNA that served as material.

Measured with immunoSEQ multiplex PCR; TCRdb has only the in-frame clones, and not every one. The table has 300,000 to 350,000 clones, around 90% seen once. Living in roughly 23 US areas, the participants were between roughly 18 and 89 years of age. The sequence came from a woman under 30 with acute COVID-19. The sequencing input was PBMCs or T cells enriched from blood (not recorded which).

The CDR3: CASSFYFPRVGNQPQHF. Written as DNA, the CDR3 is TGTGCCAGCAGTTTCTATTTCCCACGCGTGGGCAATCAGCCCCAGCATTTT. The chain is built from TRBV28 and TRBJ1-5, with no clear D. Germline CDR1 is MDHEN and CDR2 is SYDVKM. Trimming took off 3 bases at V and 2 bases at J, with 17 bases between the two ends. This CDR3 has 17 residues.